Each of the 11 T cell receptor beta chains below was sequenced from the same sample in a study of neurological immune-mediated disorders. MiXCR, applied by TCRdb to the 5' RACE reads, yields one record per CDR3 protein. This table holds some 16,000 distinct CDR3 sequences, roughly 9% found once. The sample comprised CD8+ T cells from blood. These receptors were obtained from a man aged 45-65 years in good health.

This clonotype was observed at least ten times. The V call is TRBV6-2 or TRBV6-3, the J call TRBJ2-7; D is perhaps TRBD2 (6 bases). Trimming shortened V by 2 bases and J by 6 bases, and 14 bases separated the two germline ends. The CDR3 covers 14 residues. CDR1 MNHEY and CDR2 SVGEGT come from the germline V gene. Here the CDR3 reads CASSYGEGTVEQYF. DNA for the CDR3: TGTGCCAGCAGTTACGGGGAAGGGACTGTCGAGCAGTACTTC.

V usage is TRBV5-5 and J usage is TRBJ2-5; D is unclear. Germline V gives CDR1 SGHKS, CDR2 YYEKEE (reference sequence). This CDR3 has 13 amino acids. Trimming shortened V by 9 bases and J by 5 bases, and 17 bases separated the two germline ends. In DNA form, the CDR3 reads TGTGCCACCCAGTCCGGAACCCGGGAGACCCAGTACTTC. Its translation is CATQSGTRETQYF.

This clonotype was recorded at least ten times. The chain recombines TRBV18 with TRBJ2-3; no definite D call. CDR1 is KGHSH, CDR2 LQKENI, per germline. Trimming took 2 bases from V and 1 from J, leaving 7 bases between them. The CDR3 consists of 14 residues. The CDR3 spells CASSPVPGTDTQYF. CDR3 DNA sequence: TGTGCCAGCTCACCAGTCCCTGGCACAGATACGCAGTATTTT.

This clonotype was recorded many times. The chain combines TRBV19 with TRBJ2-5; D unclear. Trimming removed 3 bases at V and 0 bases at J, with 8 bases between. The CDR3 runs to 14 residues. CDR1 LNHDA and CDR2 SQIVND come from the germline V gene (reference sequence). This chain's CDR3 is CASSIDPYQETQYF. The CDR3 coding sequence is TGTGCCAGTAGTATTGACCCGTACCAAGAGACCCAGTACTTC.

This clonotype was picked up many times. This chain connects TRBV9 to TRBJ2-2, with 12 bases identical to TRBD2. V was clipped by 5 bases and J by 7 bases; unmatched bases: 12. This CDR3 is built from 17 residues. Per germline, CDR1 SGDLS and CDR2 YYNGEE. Here the CDR3 DNA reads TGTGCCAGCAGTTTAGGGGCTAGCGGGAGGGCCGACGGGGAGCTGTTTTTT. As protein: CASSLGASGRADGELFF.

This clonotype was picked up many times. The chain carries TRBV5-1 and TRBJ2-7, with TRBD1 identical over 7 bases. Unmatched junction bases numbered 5, after V lost 4 bases and J lost 4 bases. CDR1 and CDR2 (germline): SGHRS, YFSETQ. This CDR3 is built from 13 residues. The CDR3 nucleotides read TGCGCCAGCAGCCCCGGGACAGCTTACGAGCAGTACTTC. It codes for CASSPGTAYEQYF.

This clonotype was counted many times. The gene calls are TRBV7-2 and TRBJ1-4; D unclear. The ends were cut back, 1 base at V and 3 bases at J, with 3 bases in the middle. Germline V gives CDR1 SGHTA, CDR2 FQGNSA. This CDR3 comprises 13 residues. The CDR3 reads CASSLEANEKLFF. The CDR3, as DNA: TGTGCCAGCAGCTTAGAGGCTAATGAAAAACTGTTTTTT.

This clonotype has at least ten counts. V usage is TRBV4-3 and J usage is TRBJ2-2; a possible D gene is TRBD2 (5 bases). V lost 4 bases, J lost 9 bases, and 15 bases lay in between. Germline assignment: CDR1 LGHNA and CDR2 YSLEER. This CDR3 has 14 residues. The DNA of the CDR3 is TGCGCCAGCAGCCTCAGCGGCCCCCCTCGGGAGCTGTTTTTT. As protein: CASSLSGPPRELFF.

This clonotype was picked up many times. The rearrangement joins TRBV4-1 to TRBJ1-1, with D possibly matching TRBD1 (5 bases). Germline loops: CDR1 MGHRA, CDR2 YSYEKL. This CDR3 has 18 amino acids. Trimming cost V 8 bases and J 1 base, with 26 bases left between them. CDR3 DNA: TGCGCCAGCGAGCCAACGGGGGTAATTTCGTTCAGGAACACTGAAGCTTTCTTT. Translation: CASEPTGVISFRNTEAFF.

The table lists this clonotype with many counts. The rearrangement links TRBV4-3 to TRBJ2-3, with 12 bases that match TRBD2. Germline lookup yields CDR1 LGHNA and CDR2 YSLEER. This CDR3 spans 16 amino acids. V shed 4 bases and J 6 bases; nucleotides not matched to a gene: 8. The CDR3 DNA sequence: TGCGCCAGCAGCCCGCGGACTAGCGGGGCCCGGGATACGCAGTATTTT. It is translated as CASSPRTSGARDTQYF.

The sample holds many counts of this clonotype. DNA of the CDR3: TGTGCCAGCAGCCAAGTTTCCACAGATACGCAGTATTTT. Protein sequence: CASSQVSTDTQYF. The chain uses TRBV14 and TRBJ2-3; no clear D. Germline CDR1 reads SGHDN; CDR2 reads FVKESK. The CDR3 consists of 13 residues. With 1 base removed from V and 2 bases from J, the gap between germline ends came to 4 bases.